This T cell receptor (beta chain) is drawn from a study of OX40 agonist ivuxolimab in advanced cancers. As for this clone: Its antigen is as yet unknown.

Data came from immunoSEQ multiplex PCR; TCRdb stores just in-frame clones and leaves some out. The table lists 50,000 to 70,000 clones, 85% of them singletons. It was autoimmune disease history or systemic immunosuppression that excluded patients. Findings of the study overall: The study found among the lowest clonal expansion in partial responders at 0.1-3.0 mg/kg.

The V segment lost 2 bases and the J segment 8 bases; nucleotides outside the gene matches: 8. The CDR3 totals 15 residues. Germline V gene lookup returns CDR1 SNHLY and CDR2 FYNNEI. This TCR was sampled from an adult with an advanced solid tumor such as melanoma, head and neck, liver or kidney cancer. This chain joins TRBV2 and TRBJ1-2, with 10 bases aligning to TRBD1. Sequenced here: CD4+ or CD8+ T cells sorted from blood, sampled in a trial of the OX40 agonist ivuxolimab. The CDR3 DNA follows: TGTGCCAGCAGTGAATCCCGACAGGGGGCGGAGGGCTACACCTTC. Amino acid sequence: CASSESRQGAEGYTF.